Below are 32 T cell receptor beta chains sequenced from a single sample in a study of breast tumors, draining lymph nodes, adjacent tissues. Breast cancer patients provided tissue from their axillary draining lymph nodes. TCRdb independently ran MiXCR on the multiplex PCR reads; one entry per CDR3 protein. The repertoire holds some 100,000 distinct CDR3 sequences, with less than 25% as singletons. What was sequenced was axillary lymph node tissue. These receptors were obtained from a female donor with breast cancer. Some clones in this sample may be carry-over from other donors' samples.

This clonotype was picked up many times. The chain carries TRBV27 and TRBJ2-7; D tentatively reads TRBD1 or TRBD2 (5 bases each). The CDR3 runs 15 residues. The germline CDR1 and CDR2 sequences are MNHEY and SMNVEV (reference sequence). V was shortened by 4 bases and J by 2 bases, with 15 bases between the two germline ends. CDR3 residues: CASSSPGRAAYEQYF. The CDR3 DNA reads as TGTGCCAGCAGTTCTCCGGGACGCGCAGCCTACGAGCAGTACTTC.

This clonotype turned up a few times. The chain joins TRBV7-7 to TRBJ2-2; the D gene is possibly TRBD2 (6 bases). The CDR3 is made up of 12 amino acids. Per the germline V gene, CDR1 is SSHAT and CDR2 is FNYEAQ (reference sequence). In DNA form, the CDR3 reads TGTGCTAGCGGTCTTCACACCGGGGAGCTGTTTTTT. Its protein product is CASGLHTGELFF.

This clonotype was observed at least ten times. The J gene is TRBJ1-5, the V gene TRBV28; no definite D call. The CDR3 extends over 11 amino acids. Germline values: CDR1 MDHEN, CDR2 SYDVKM. V was cut by 3 bases and J by 7 bases, with 4 bases left in between. The CDR3 DNA reads TGTGCCAGCAGTTTTGAGCAGCCCCAGCATTTT. It is translated as CASSFEQPQHF. The variable domain in full, completed from reference TRBV28 and TRBJ1-5, reads DVKVTQSSRYLVKRTGEKVFLECVQDMDHENMFWYRQDPGLGLRLIYFSYDVKMKEKGDIPEGYSVSREKKERFSLILESASTNQTSMYLCASSFEQPQHFGDGTRLSIL.

This clonotype appeared a few times. A read error may produce the germline difference seen at one junction end. Here the CDR3 reads CASSSRVEGYSEQFF. Here the CDR3 DNA reads TGTGCCAGCAGTTCCAGAGTCGAGGGTTACAGTGAGCAGTTCTTC. The chain uses TRBV28 and TRBJ2-1; TRBD2 might be the D (5 bases). There are 15 residues in the CDR3. CDR1 MDHEN and CDR2 SYDVKM come from the germline V gene.

This clonotype was seen at least ten times. The chain joins TRBV4-1 to TRBJ1-6; D is unclear. The V end lost 1 base, the J end lost 5 bases, and 12 bases lay between the germline ends. The CDR3 has 16 residues. Germline lookup yields CDR1 MGHRA and CDR2 YSYEKL. CDR3 in amino acids: CASSQAPPGNNSPLHF. CDR3 sequence (DNA): TGCGCCAGCAGCCAAGCTCCTCCGGGGAATAATTCACCCCTCCACTTT.

The chain has TRBV4-1 and TRBJ2-2; the match to TRBD2 covers 7 bases. This CDR3 is 17 amino acids long. Germline V lookup: CDR1 MGHRA, CDR2 YSYEKL. Losses at the gene ends were 4 bases for V and 0 bases for J; bases not matched to a gene: 8. CDR3 in amino acids: CASSLPSGNANTGELFF. DNA for the CDR3: TGCGCCAGCAGCCTTCCAAGCGGGAACGCGAACACCGGGGAGCTGTTTTTT.

This clonotype appeared many times. For the CDR3, the DNA is TGTGCCAGCAGCTTCAATAATGAAAAACTGTTTTTT. It yields the protein CASSFNNEKLFF. This chain connects TRBV5-8 to TRBJ1-4; D is ambiguous. The germline CDR1 and CDR2 sequences are SGHTS and YDEGEE. Trimming took off 2 bases at V and 4 bases at J, with 3 bases between the two ends. There are 12 residues in the CDR3.

This clonotype was recorded at least ten times. The rearrangement links TRBV9 to TRBJ1-6; D remains unclear. CDR1 SGDLS and CDR2 YYNGEE come from the germline V gene. V lost 4 bases and J lost 6, with 11 bases in between. CDR3 length: 14 residues. The CDR3 spells CASSPLGSNSPLHF. CDR3 coding DNA: TGTGCCAGCAGCCCCCTGGGGTCTAATTCACCCCTCCACTTT.

V usage is TRBV28 and J usage is TRBJ2-2, with 10 bases lining up with TRBD1. V shed 2 bases, J shed 3 bases, and the junction held 3 bases outside the gene matches. CDR3 length equals 16 residues. Germline lookup yields CDR1 MDHEN and CDR2 SYDVKM. The CDR3 loop is CASSLPGTGDTGELFF. CDR3 sequence (DNA): TGTGCCAGCAGTTTACCGGGGACAGGGGACACCGGGGAGCTGTTTTTT.

This clonotype was found once. The chain carries TRBV10-2 and TRBJ1-3; D is possibly TRBD1 (5 bases). The CDR3 consists of 16 residues. Trimming left V 6 bases short and J 2 bases short, with 17 bases between. Germline loops: CDR1 WSHSY, CDR2 SAAADI. CDR3 bases: TGCGCCAGCAGACTTTACGGGGGACGCCCTGGAAACACCATATATTTT. Residues: CASRLYGGRPGNTIYF.

This clonotype came up many times. The CDR3 here is CATSRGEGSEKLFF. CDR3 DNA: TGTGCCACCAGCAGAGGGGAGGGTAGTGAAAAACTGTTTTTT. The chain joins TRBV15 to TRBJ1-4; no firm D call. Germline V gene lookup returns CDR1 LNHNV and CDR2 YYDKDF (reference sequence). The CDR3 covers 14 residues. The ends were cut back, 1 base at V and 7 bases at J, with 10 bases in the middle.

This clonotype is a singleton in its sample. This could be a read error, since a much larger clone is one nucleotide away. V is TRBV6-1 and J is TRBJ1-5; weak D call: TRBD1 (5 bases). The CDR3 covers 15 residues. Per the germline V gene, CDR1 is MNHNS and CDR2 is SASEGT. CDR3 DNA sequence: TGTACCAGCAGACACACAGGATTTGAATATCAGCCCCAGCATTTT. Its protein product is CTSRHTGFEYQPQHF.

This clonotype was counted many times. V gene TRBV2 combines with J gene TRBJ2-1; D not resolved. The CDR3 spans 12 residues. Germline V CDR1 and CDR2: SNHLY, FYNNEI. Trimming took 10 bases from V and 5 from J, leaving 12 bases between them. CDR3: CATLRRNNEQFF. The CDR3, as DNA: TGTGCCACGTTGAGACGGAACAATGAGCAGTTCTTC.

The chain employs TRBV3-1 and TRBJ2-5; D remains unclear. V gave up 4 bases and J gave up 7 bases, with 10 bases separating them. The CDR3 has 12 residues. Germline CDR1 reads LGHDT; CDR2 reads YNNKEL (reference sequence). This chain's CDR3 is CASSRDTGTQYF. The DNA of the CDR3 is TGTGCCAGCAGCCGAGATACCGGGACCCAGTACTTC.

The chain combines TRBV10-3 with TRBJ2-5, with 11 bases fitting TRBD2. This CDR3 is 16 amino acids long. From germline, CDR1 is ENHRY and CDR2 SYGVKD. The trim removed 3 bases at V and 14 bases at J, leaving 17 bases unmatched. This CDR3 is CAISDFYGLAGGEVYF. As DNA, the CDR3 is TGTGCCATCAGTGACTTCTATGGGCTAGCGGGGGGCGAGGTCTACTTC.

V usage is TRBV6-8 and J usage is TRBJ1-2; unclear D gene. The germline CDR1 and CDR2 sequences are MNHGY and SAAAGT. The CDR3 is made up of 12 amino acids. The CDR3 DNA follows: TGTGCAGCAGTTACAGATAACTATGGCTACACCTTC. Translated: CAAVTDNYGYTF.

Ten or more counts support this clonotype. The chain couples TRBV3-1 to TRBJ1-2; 9 nucleotides match TRBD1. With V trimmed by 0 bases and J by 8 bases, 7 bases remained unmatched. CDR3 size: 15 residues. Per the germline V gene, CDR1 is LGHDT and CDR2 is YNNKEL (reference sequence). CDR3 loop: CASSQEVGQGSGYTF. CDR3 coding DNA: TGTGCCAGCAGCCAAGAAGTGGGACAGGGCAGCGGCTACACCTTC.

The V and J genes are TRBV7-9 and TRBJ1-2, with 9 bases aligning to TRBD1. The V and J ends lost 2 bases and 4 bases, in that order; junction bases with no gene match: 11. The CDR3 consists of 17 residues. Germline-derived CDR1 and CDR2 are SEHNR and FQNEAQ (reference sequence). This CDR3 is CASSLRQGVVSPYGYTF. DNA of the CDR3: TGTGCCAGCAGCTTACGACAGGGGGTAGTTTCTCCCTATGGCTACACCTTC.

This clonotype was picked up many times. The chain uses TRBV5-6 and TRBJ2-3; 9 bases match TRBD1. J lost 2 bases, V lost 4 bases, and 5 bases had no gene match. The CDR3 sequence is 15 residues long. CDR1 and CDR2 (germline): SGHDT, YYEEEE. CDR3: CASSIGTGTTDTQYF. CDR3 DNA: TGTGCCAGCAGCATCGGGACAGGGACCACAGATACGCAGTATTTT.

As to this clonotype: A much larger clone lies a single base off, so this may be a read error. The chain recombines TRBV6-1 with TRBJ1-2; 9 bases map to TRBD1. Trimming took 8 bases from V and 7 from J; bases not matched to a gene: 17. The CDR3 consists of 16 residues. The germline V gene encodes CDR1 MNHNS and CDR2 SASEGT. In DNA form, the CDR3 reads TGTGCCAGCGCCTCCGCGGGGGGGACAGGGTTACCTGGCTACACCTTC. Residues: CASASAGGTGLPGYTF.

V and J are TRBV5-6 and TRBJ2-6, with D tentatively TRBD1 (5 bases). The V and J ends lost 1 base and 4 bases respectively, with 12 bases between them. This CDR3 region has 16 residues. Germline loops: CDR1 SGHDT, CDR2 YYEEEE. CDR3 residues: CASSLLQGSGANVLTF. CDR3 coding DNA: TGTGCCAGCAGCTTGCTTCAGGGATCAGGGGCCAACGTCCTGACTTTC.

At least ten counts were recorded for this clonotype. This sequence joins TRBV7-9 and TRBJ1-2; the D gene is possibly TRBD1 (6 bases). The CDR3 consists of 12 residues. Per the germline V gene, CDR1 is SEHNR and CDR2 is FQNEAQ (reference sequence). Trimming shortened V by 5 bases and J by 6 bases, and 10 bases separated the two germline ends. CDR3 protein: CASSTRQDGYTF. The CDR3 nucleotides are TGTGCCAGCAGCACCCGACAGGATGGCTACACCTTC.

This clonotype has a count of ten or more. J is TRBJ1-2 and V is TRBV9, with unresolved D. Germline lookup yields CDR1 SGDLS and CDR2 YYNGEE. V was shortened by 0 bases and J by 4 bases, with 13 bases between the two germline ends. There are 15 residues in the CDR3. Here the CDR3 reads CASSVEPGESYGYTF. For the CDR3, the DNA is TGTGCCAGCAGCGTAGAGCCGGGAGAGAGCTATGGCTACACCTTC. Variable domain in full (rest from reference TRBV9 and TRBJ1-2): DSGVTQTPKHLITATGQRVTLRCSPRSGDLSVYWYQQSLDQGLQFLIQYYNGEERAKGNILERFSAQQFPDLHSELNLSSLELGDSALYFCASSVEPGESYGYTFGSGTRLTVV.

This clonotype was counted ten times or more. CDR3 sequence: CASTWTGDGTGELFF. In DNA form, the CDR3 reads TGTGCCAGTACCTGGACAGGGGATGGCACCGGGGAGCTGTTTTTT. This chain joins TRBV19 and TRBJ2-2; TRBD1 agrees at 9 bases. The CDR3 totals 15 residues. V gave up 7 bases and J gave up 4 bases; unmatched junction bases: 7. The V gene's germline CDR1 is LNHDA and CDR2 SQIVND (reference sequence).

This clonotype was counted at least ten times. This chain links TRBV19 with TRBJ1-5; 7 positions agree with TRBD1. The CDR3 has 15 amino acids. Trimming at V came to 3 bases and at J to 3 bases, leaving 5 bases not matched to a gene. Germline assignment: CDR1 LNHDA and CDR2 SQIVND (reference sequence). The CDR3 reads CASSITGDHNQPQHF. The CDR3, as DNA: TGTGCCAGTAGTATCACAGGGGATCACAATCAGCCCCAGCATTTT.

This clonotype appeared a few times. J is TRBJ2-4 and V is TRBV7-9; the match to TRBD1 covers 8 bases. V dropped 3 bases and J dropped 1; count of bases not matched to a gene: 5. Germline assignment: CDR1 SEHNR and CDR2 FQNEAQ (reference sequence). The CDR3 has 16 residues. The CDR3 nucleotides read TGTGCCAGCAGCTTCACGGACAGGGAGGCCAAAAACATTCAGTACTTC. This codes for CASSFTDREAKNIQYF. Drawing the rest from reference TRBV7-9 and TRBJ2-4, the complete variable domain is DTGVSQNPRHKITKRGQNVTFRCDPISEHNRLYWYRQTLGQGPEFLTYFQNEAQLEKSRLLSDRFSAERPKGSFSTLEIQRTEQGDSAMYLCASSFTDREAKNIQYFGAGTRLSVL.

This clonotype has a handful of counts. A junction boundary mismatches the germline segment, possibly from a read error. In DNA, the CDR3 is TGTGCCAGCAGCCGGACTAGCCTTCGTCGTCTGGCTGGGGAGACCTACGAGCAGTATTTC. Encoded protein: CASSRTSLRRLAGETYEQYF. The chain employs TRBV13 and TRBJ2-7; 8 bases fit TRBD2. This CDR3 has 20 residues. CDR1 PRHDT and CDR2 FYEKMQ come from the germline V gene (reference sequence).

There are many counts of this clonotype. The chain uses TRBV2 and TRBJ1-3; possible D gene TRBD1, 5 bases. This CDR3 is built from 14 residues. Germline values: CDR1 SNHLY, CDR2 FYNNEI. V was trimmed by 7 bases and J by 1 base, leaving 11 bases between them. DNA for the CDR3: TGTGCCAGCATGCGGGGGTGGTCTGGAAACACCATATATTTT. It encodes CASMRGWSGNTIYF. Full variable domain (missing parts from reference TRBV2 and TRBJ1-3): EPEVTQTPSHQVTQMGQEVILRCVPISNHLYFYWYRQILGQKVEFLVSFYNNEISEKSEIFDDQFSVERPDGSNFTLKIRSTKLEDSAMYFCASMRGWSGNTIYFGEGSWLTVV.

This clonotype was seen more than once but under ten times. The rearrangement links TRBV3-1 to TRBJ2-7, with D possibly TRBD1 on 5 matching bases. The CDR3 contains 14 residues. The V end was cut by 4 bases, the J end by 4 bases, with 14 bases between. Germline lookup yields CDR1 LGHDT and CDR2 YNNKEL (reference sequence). CDR3 protein: CASSRQRGRYEQYF. CDR3 sequence (DNA): TGTGCCAGCAGCCGCCAAAGGGGAAGGTACGAGCAGTACTTC.

This clonotype came up many times. The rearrangement joins TRBV6-1 to TRBJ2-1, with TRBD1 matching 9 bases. Germline CDR1 is MNHNS and CDR2 is SASEGT. After removal of 7 bases from V and 15 bases from J, the junction contained 10 bases not matched to a gene. This CDR3 contains 12 residues. CDR3 sequence (DNA): TGTGCCAGCAAGCCCGGGACAGGGCCGGGGTTCTTC. Translation gives CASKPGTGPGFF.

Comment on this clonotype: At one end, the junction sequence differs from germline, possibly due to a read error. The chain combines TRBV14 with TRBJ2-2; tentatively, D is TRBD1 (5 bases). CDR3 length equals 15 residues. CDR1 SGHDN and CDR2 FVKESK come from the germline V gene. As DNA, the CDR3 is TGTGTCAGCAGCCAAGACAGTCTTTTCACCGGGGAGCTGTTTTTT. Its protein is CVSSQDSLFTGELFF.

The gene calls are TRBV19 and TRBJ2-4, with D unclear. Germline V CDR1 and CDR2: LNHDA, SQIVND (reference sequence). CDR3 length: 14 residues. Trimming pared 9 bases from V and 1 base from J, leaving 13 bases between. The CDR3 bases are TGTGCCAGCGGGCCCTTCGGGGCCAAAAACATTCAGTACTTC. This translates into CASGPFGAKNIQYF.